The source of this T cell receptor (beta chain) is a study of radiotherapy plus CTLA-4 blockade in lung cancer. Regarding the study as a whole: Blood saw expansion of tumor-derived TCR clones after radiotherapy plus ipilimumab.

Deletions cut 4 bases from V and 5 bases from J, with 15 bases between. The CDR3 is 15 amino acids. Germline V gives CDR1 WNHNN, CDR2 SYGVQD (reference sequence). In regard to this clone: Antigen specificity is unknown.

This table comes from immunoSEQ multiplex PCR, and its TCRdb copy is limited to in-frame clones, with some not included. Among more than 95,000 clones listed, roughly 79% were seen once. This specimen was peripheral blood, taken from a patient treated with radiotherapy plus ipilimumab. The V call is TRBV10-1, the J call TRBJ2-4; D may be TRBD2 (6 bases). This TCR came from a human donor with non-small cell lung cancer who had a partial response to radiotherapy plus ipilimumab. Some clones in this sample may be carry-over from other donors' samples. CDR3 sequence reads: CASSGDWTGENIQYF. The DNA for the CDR3 is TGCGCCAGCAGTGGCGACTGGACGGGGGAAAACATTCAGTACTTC.